Following are 13 T cell receptor beta chains from one sample sequenced in a study of beta chain features in type 1 diabetes (dated 2018 in TCRdb). Study-wide conclusions, independent of this receptor: In all four CD4+ subsets, TCRB CDR3 length was moderately but significantly shorter in type 1 diabetes patients.

Library generation was performed with the immunoSEQ multiplex PCR assay. The entire isolated RNA was reverse transcribed using the High Capacity cDNA Reverse Transcription Kit, and thus expressed TCRB transcripts were sequenced. The clones in this table, taken by TCRdb from immuneACCESS, are in-frame only. Not every clone is retained; where verified, under half of the shortfall comes from an unresolved V gene, and the cause of the rest is unknown. The sample data list about 160,000 clones, and just over 8% of these were observed just once. Approximately 0.54% of the sample belongs to the ten largest clones. The antigens for these receptors are not known. The sequenced sample consisted of central memory CD4+ T cells from blood. These receptors all stem from a woman younger than 35 with type 1 diabetes.

The chain links TRBV7-9 to TRBJ2-3, with no clear D. The CDR3 extends over 14 amino acids. V was clipped by 2 bases and J by 0 bases, with 6 bases between them. Germline V CDR1 and CDR2: SEHNR, FQNEAQ (reference sequence). CDR3 loop: CASSLTLSTDTQYF. The CDR3 coding sequence is TGTGCCAGCAGCTTAACTCTGAGCACAGATACGCAGTATTTT.

This clone showed up just a few times. The final CDR3 position lacks the conserved phenylalanine or tryptophan, pointing to a likely read error. Because the CDR3's place on the DNA is in doubt, the DNA is left out and the CDR3 is given as listed by TCRdb. This rearrangement joins TRBV20-1 to TRBJ2-7; the D call in the table, TRBD1, was not verified against the DNA. Germline V gene data show CDR1 as DFQATT and CDR2 as SNEGSKA (reference sequence). The CDR3 comprises 8 residues, both ends counted. CDR3: CSARVAWL.

This clone was detected only a few times. The chain recombines TRBV5-4 with TRBJ2-7; possible D gene TRBD2, 5 bases. The V end lost 4 bases, the J end lost 3 bases, and 14 bases lay between the germline ends. Per germline, CDR1 SGHNT and CDR2 YYREEE (reference sequence). The CDR3 covers 14 residues. CDR3 protein: CASSHGGELYEQYF. For the CDR3, the DNA is TGTGCCAGCAGCCACGGTGGGGAGCTCTACGAGCAGTACTTC.

The chain recombines TRBV11-2 with TRBJ2-5; the D gene is possibly TRBD2 (5 bases). V lost 2 bases to trimming and J lost 5 bases, with 12 bases between them. Germline-derived CDR1 and CDR2 are SGHAT and FQNNGV. This CDR3 has 14 amino acids. Here the CDR3 reads CASSLNGMGETQYF. The CDR3 DNA follows: TGTGCCAGCAGCTTAAACGGGATGGGGGAGACCCAGTACTTC. The whole variable domain, remainder taken from reference TRBV11-2 and TRBJ2-5, is EAGVAQSPRYKIIEKRQSVAFWCNPISGHATLYWYQQILGQGPKLLIQFQNNGVVDDSQLPKDRFSAERLKGVDSTLKIQPAKLEDSAVYLCASSLNGMGETQYFGPGTRLLVL.

The table lists this clone with a few counts. The chain combines TRBV23-1 with TRBJ1-5; D uncertain. TRBV23-1 is sorted into the ORF group, with uncertain function. The V gene lost 0 bases and the J gene lost 4 bases, with 10 bases spanning the gap. This CDR3 comprises 15 residues. In DNA form, the CDR3 reads TGCGCCAGCAGTCAATCGTGGCATATTAATCAGCCCCAGCATTTT. Amino acids: CASSQSWHINQPQHF.

This rearrangement joins TRBV4-3 to TRBJ1-4; 7 bases are shared with TRBD1. Germline CDR1 is LGHNA and CDR2 is YSLEER. The CDR3 extends over 14 amino acids. The ends lost 5 bases at V and 6 bases at J; junction bases unmatched: 6. The CDR3 here is CASSAGQRDEKLFF. Here the CDR3 DNA reads TGCGCCAGCAGCGCGGGACAGAGGGATGAAAAACTGTTTTTT.

This clone has more than one count but fewer than ten. The chain couples TRBV7-8 to TRBJ2-2, with D maybe TRBD2 (6 bases). This CDR3 is built from 16 residues. V lost 6 bases and J 2 bases, leaving 16 bases between the germline ends. Germline values: CDR1 SGHVS, CDR2 FQNEAQ. The DNA of the CDR3 is TGTGCCAGCAGACCCCCACGGGGGACCAACACCGGGGAGCTGTTTTTT. This encodes CASRPPRGTNTGELFF. Supplemented by reference TRBV7-8 and TRBJ2-2, the full variable domain reads GAGVSQSPRYKVAKRGQDVALRCDPISGHVSLFWYQQALGQGPEFLTYFQNEAQLDKSGLPSDRFFAERPEGSVSTLKIQRTQQEDSAVYLCASRPPRGTNTGELFFGEGSRLTVL.

This clone was found a few times. The chain is built from TRBV7-2 and TRBJ2-5; D remains unclear. V was cut by 7 bases and J by 3 bases, with 12 bases left in between. Germline CDR1 SGHTA, CDR2 FQGNSA. The CDR3 consists of 13 residues. The CDR3 loop is CASTPSLKETQYF. Written as DNA, the CDR3 is TGTGCCAGCACTCCTAGTCTTAAAGAGACCCAGTACTTC.

This clone was seen only a few times. The gene calls are TRBV7-8 and TRBJ2-7, with TRBD1 matching 9 bases. V gave up 5 bases and J gave up 6 bases; unmatched junction bases: 8. The CDR3 spans 14 residues. The germline V gene encodes CDR1 SGHVS and CDR2 FQNEAQ. CDR3 amino acids: CASSRRDRASEQYF. As DNA, the CDR3 is TGTGCCAGCAGCCGGAGGGACAGGGCGAGCGAGCAGTACTTC.

The genes are TRBV30 and TRBJ1-5; D unclear. Trimming left V 1 base short and J 0 bases short, with 10 bases between. The CDR3 has 15 amino acids. Looked up from germline, CDR1 is GTSNPN and CDR2 is SVGIG (reference sequence). The CDR3 reads CAWSGALLSNQPQHF. CDR3 nucleotides: TGTGCCTGGAGTGGGGCATTGCTTAGCAATCAGCCCCAGCATTTT.

CDR3 bases: TGCAGCGTTGAAGGCGTGACAGGGGCCGACGAGCAGTACTTC. This codes for CSVEGVTGADEQYF. The rearrangement links TRBV29-1 to TRBJ2-7; TRBD1 agrees at 8 bases. This CDR3 region has 14 residues. Germline V gene sequence: CDR1 SQVTM, CDR2 ANQGSEA. V gave up 1 base and J gave up 5 bases; unmatched junction bases: 7.

This clone was observed a handful of times. V and J are TRBV7-8 and TRBJ2-1, with 8 positions matching TRBD1. CDR3 length: 12 residues. Germline V gene lookup returns CDR1 SGHVS and CDR2 FQNEAQ. Unmatched junction bases numbered 5, after V lost 8 bases and J lost 8 bases. CDR3 amino acids: CASAGQGYEQFF. The CDR3 DNA follows: TGTGCCAGCGCCGGACAGGGCTATGAGCAGTTCTTC.

V usage is TRBV4-2 and J usage is TRBJ2-2; D is perhaps TRBD1 (6 bases). The CDR3 loop spans 15 amino acids. Trimming cost V 0 bases and J 4 bases, with 9 bases left between them. Germline lookup yields CDR1 LGHNA and CDR2 YNFKEQ. The CDR3 region is CASSQEDRSTGELFF. Written as DNA, the CDR3 is TGTGCCAGCAGCCAAGAGGACAGATCCACCGGGGAGCTGTTTTTT.